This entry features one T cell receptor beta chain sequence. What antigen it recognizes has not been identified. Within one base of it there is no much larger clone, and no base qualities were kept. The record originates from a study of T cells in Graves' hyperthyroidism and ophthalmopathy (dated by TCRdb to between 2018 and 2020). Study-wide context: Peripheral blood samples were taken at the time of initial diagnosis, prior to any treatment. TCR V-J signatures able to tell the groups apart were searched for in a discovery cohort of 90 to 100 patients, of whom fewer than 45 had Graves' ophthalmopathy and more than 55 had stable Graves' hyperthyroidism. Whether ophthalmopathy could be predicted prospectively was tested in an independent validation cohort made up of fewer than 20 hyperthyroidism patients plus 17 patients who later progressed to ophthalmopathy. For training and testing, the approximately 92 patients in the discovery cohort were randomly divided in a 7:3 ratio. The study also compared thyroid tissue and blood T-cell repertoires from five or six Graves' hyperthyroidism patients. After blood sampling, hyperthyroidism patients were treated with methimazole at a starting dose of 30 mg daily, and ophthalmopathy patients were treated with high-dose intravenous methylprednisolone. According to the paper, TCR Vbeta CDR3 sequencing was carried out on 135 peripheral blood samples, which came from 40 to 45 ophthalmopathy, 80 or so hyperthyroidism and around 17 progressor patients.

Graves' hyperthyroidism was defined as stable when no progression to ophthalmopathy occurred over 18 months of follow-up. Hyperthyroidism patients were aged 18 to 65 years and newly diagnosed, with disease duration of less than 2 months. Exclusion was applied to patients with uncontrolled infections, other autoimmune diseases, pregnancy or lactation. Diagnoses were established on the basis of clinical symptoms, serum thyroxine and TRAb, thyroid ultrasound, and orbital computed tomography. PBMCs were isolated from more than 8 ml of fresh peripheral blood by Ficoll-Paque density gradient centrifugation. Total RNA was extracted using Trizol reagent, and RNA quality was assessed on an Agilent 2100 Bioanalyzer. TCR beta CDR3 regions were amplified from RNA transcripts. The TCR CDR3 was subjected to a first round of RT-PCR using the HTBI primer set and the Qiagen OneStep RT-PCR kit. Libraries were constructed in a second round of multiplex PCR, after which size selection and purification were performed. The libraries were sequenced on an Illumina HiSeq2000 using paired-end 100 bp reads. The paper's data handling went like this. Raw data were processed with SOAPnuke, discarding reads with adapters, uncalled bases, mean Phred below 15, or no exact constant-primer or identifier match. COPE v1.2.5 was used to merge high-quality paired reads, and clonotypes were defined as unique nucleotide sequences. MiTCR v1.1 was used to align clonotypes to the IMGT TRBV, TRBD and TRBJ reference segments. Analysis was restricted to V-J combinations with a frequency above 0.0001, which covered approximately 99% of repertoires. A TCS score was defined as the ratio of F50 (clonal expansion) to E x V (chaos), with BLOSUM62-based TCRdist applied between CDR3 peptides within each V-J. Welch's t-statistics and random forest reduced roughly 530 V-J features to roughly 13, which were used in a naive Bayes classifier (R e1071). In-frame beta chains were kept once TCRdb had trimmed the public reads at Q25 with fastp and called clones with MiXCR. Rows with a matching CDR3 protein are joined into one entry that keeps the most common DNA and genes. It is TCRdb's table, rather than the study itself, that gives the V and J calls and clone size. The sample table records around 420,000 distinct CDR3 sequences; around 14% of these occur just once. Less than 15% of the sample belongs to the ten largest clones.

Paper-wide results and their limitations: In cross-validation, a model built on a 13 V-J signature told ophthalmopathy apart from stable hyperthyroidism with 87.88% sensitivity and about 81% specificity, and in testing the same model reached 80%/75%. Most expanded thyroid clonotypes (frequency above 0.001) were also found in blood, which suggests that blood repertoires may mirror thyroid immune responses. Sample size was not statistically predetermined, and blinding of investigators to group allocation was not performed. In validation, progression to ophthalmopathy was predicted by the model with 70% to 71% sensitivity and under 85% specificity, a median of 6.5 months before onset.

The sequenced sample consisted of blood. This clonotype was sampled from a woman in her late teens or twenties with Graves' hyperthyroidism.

Here the CDR3 is given as CANLGEYEQYF. The nucleotide sequence is TGTGCCAACTTAGGAGAGTACGAGCAGTACTTC. The V gene is TRBV6-1 and the J gene is TRBJ2-7, with the D segment identity uncertain. The CDR3 has 11 amino acids, counting the end cysteine and phenylalanine. Of all the DNA, just the CDR3 is kept, 33 bases in frame from base 1. CDR1 and CDR2 are read off the germline V gene as MNHNS and SASEGT. V drops 10 bases and J drops 4 bases, leaving 11 bases in between.